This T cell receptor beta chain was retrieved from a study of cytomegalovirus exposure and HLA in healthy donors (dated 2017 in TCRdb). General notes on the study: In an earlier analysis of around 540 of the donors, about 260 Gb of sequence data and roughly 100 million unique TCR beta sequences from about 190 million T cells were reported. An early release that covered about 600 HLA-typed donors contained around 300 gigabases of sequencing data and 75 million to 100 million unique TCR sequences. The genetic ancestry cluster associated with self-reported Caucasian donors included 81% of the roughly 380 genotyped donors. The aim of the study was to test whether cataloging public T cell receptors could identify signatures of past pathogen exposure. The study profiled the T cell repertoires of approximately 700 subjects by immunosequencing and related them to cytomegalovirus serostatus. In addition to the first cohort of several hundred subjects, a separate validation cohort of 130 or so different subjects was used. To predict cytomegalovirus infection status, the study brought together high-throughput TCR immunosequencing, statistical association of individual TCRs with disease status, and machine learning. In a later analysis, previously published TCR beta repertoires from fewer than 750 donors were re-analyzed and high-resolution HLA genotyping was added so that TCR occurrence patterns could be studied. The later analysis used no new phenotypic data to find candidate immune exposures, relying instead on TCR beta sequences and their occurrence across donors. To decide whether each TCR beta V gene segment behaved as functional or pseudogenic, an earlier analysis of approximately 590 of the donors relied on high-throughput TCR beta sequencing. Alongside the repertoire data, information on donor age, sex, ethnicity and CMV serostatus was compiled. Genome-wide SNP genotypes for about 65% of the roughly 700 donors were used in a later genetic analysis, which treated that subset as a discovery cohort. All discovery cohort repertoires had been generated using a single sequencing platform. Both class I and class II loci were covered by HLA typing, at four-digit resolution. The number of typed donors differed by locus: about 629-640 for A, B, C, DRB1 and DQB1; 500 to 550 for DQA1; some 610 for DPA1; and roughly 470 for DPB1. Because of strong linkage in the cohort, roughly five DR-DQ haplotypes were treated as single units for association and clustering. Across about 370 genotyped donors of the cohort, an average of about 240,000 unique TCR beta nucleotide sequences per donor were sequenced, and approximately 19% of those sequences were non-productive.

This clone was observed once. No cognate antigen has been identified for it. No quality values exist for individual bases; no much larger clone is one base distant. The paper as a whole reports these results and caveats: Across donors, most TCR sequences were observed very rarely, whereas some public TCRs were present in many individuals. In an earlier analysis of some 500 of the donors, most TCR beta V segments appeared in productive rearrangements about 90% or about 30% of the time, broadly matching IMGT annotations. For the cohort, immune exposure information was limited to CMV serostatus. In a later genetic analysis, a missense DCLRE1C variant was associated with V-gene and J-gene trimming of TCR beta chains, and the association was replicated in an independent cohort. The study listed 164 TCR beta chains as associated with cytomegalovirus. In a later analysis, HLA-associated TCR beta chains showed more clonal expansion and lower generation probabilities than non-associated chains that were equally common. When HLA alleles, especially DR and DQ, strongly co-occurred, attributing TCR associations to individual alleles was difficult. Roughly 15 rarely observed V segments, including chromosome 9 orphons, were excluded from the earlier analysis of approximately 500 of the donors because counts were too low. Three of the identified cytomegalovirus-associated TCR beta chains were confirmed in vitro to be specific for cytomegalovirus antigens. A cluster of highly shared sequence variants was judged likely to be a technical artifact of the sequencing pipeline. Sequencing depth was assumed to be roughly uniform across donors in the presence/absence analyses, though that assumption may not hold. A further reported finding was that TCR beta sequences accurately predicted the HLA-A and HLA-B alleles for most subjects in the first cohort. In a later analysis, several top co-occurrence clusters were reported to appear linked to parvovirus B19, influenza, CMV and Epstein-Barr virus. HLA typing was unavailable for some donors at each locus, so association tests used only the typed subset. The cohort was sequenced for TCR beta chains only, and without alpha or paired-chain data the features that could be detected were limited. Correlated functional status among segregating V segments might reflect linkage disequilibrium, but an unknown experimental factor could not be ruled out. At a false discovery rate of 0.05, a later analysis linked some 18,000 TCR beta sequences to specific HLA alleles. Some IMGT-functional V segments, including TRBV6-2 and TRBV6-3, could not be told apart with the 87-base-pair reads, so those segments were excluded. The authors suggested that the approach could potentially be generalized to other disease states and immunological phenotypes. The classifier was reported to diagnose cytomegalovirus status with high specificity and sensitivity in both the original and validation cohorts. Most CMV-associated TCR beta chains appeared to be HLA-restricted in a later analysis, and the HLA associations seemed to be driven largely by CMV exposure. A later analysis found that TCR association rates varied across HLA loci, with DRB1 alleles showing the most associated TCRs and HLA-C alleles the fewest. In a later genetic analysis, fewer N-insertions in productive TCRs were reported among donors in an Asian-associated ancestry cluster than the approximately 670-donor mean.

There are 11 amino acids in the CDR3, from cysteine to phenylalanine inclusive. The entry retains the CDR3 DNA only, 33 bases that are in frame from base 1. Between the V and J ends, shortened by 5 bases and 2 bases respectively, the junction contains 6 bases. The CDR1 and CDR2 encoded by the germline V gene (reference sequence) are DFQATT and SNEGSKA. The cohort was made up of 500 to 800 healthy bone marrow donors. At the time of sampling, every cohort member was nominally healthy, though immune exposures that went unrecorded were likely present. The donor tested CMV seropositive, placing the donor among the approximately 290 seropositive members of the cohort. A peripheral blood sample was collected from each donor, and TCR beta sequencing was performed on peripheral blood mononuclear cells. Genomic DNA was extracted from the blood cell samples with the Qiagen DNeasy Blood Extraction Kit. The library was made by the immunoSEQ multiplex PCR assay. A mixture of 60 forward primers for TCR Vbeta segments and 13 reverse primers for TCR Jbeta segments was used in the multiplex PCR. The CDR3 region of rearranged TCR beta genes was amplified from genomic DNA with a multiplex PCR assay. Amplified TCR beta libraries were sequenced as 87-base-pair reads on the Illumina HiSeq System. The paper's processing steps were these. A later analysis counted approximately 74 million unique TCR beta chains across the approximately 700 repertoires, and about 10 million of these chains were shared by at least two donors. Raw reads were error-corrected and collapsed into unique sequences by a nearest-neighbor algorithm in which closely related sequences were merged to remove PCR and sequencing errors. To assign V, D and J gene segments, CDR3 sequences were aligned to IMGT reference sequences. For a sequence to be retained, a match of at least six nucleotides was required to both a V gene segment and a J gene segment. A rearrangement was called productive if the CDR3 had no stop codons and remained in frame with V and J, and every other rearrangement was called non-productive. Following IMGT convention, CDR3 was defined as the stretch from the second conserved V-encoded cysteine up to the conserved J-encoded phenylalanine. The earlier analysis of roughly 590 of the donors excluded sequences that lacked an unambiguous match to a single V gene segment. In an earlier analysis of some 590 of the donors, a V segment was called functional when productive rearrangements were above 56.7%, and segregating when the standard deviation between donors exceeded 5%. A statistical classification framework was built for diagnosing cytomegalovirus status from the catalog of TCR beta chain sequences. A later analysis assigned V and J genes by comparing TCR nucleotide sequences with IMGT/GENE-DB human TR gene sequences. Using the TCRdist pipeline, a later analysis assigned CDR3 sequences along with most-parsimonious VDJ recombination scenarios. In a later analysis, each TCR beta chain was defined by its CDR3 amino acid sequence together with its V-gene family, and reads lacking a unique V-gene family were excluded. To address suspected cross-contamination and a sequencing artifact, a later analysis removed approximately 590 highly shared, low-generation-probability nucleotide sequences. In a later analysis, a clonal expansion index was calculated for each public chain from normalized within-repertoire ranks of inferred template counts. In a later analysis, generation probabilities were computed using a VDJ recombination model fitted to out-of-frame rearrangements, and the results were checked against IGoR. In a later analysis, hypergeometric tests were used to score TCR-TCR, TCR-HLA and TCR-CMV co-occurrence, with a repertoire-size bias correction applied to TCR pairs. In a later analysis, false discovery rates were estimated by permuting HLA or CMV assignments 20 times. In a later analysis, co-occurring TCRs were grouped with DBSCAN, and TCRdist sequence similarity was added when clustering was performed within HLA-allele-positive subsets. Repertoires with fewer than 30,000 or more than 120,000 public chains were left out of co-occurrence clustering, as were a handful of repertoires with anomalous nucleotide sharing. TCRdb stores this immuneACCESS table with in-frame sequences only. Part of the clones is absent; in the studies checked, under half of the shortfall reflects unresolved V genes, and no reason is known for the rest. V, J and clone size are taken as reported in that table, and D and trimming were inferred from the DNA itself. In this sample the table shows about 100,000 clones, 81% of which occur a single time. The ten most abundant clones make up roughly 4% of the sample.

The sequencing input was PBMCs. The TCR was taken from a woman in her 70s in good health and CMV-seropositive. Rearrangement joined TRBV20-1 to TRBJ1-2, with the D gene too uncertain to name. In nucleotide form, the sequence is TGCAGTGCTGCGGAGAACTATGGCTACACCTTC. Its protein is CSAAENYGYTF.